This T cell receptor beta chain was recovered during a study of T cell responses to AZD1222 COVID-19 vaccine. Generated by immunoSEQ multiplex PCR, the TCRdb table keeps only in-frame clones and is missing some. The data show around 140,000 clones, more than 90% seen once. Trimming cost V 0 bases and J 10 bases; bases outside gene matches: 3. CDR3 size: 14 residues. The germline gives CDR1 SGDLS, CDR2 YYNGEE. The chain links TRBV9 to TRBJ1-3, with 11 bases lining up with TRBD1. The clonotype comes from an adult in good health. The sample in question was peripheral blood, obtained on day 0 of AZD1222 vaccination. CDR3 protein: CASSVVGQGATIYF. The CDR3 DNA reads as TGTGCCAGCAGCGTAGTAGGACAGGGGGCGACCATATATTTT.